This T cell receptor beta chain comes out of a study of a mutant IDH1 vaccine in newly diagnosed glioma. Method: immunoSEQ multiplex PCR; TCRdb's copy keeps in-frame clones and lacks some. The sample lists about 92,000 clones; about 83% were seen once. The CDR3 contains 13 residues. Germline V gene lookup returns CDR1 SNHLY and CDR2 FYNNEI. Trimming shortened V by 2 bases and J by 0 bases, and 3 bases separated the two germline ends. Regarding time point: baseline, week 1 (first vaccination visit). Treatment described: pre-vaccination baseline after standard-of-care therapy. Sequenced here: PBMCs, sampled from a glioma patient treated with radiotherapy, temozolomide or both. The TCR comes from a woman in her forties or fifties with glioma. The rearrangement uses TRBV2 and TRBJ2-3; D uncertain. The CDR3 bases are TGTGCCAGCAGTGAAAGTAGCACAGATACGCAGTATTTT. Its protein is CASSESSTDTQYF.